This paragraph reports one T cell receptor (beta chain). Its antigen is currently unknown. Other DNA sequences within the sample encode an identical CDR3. This entry is derived from a study of shared clonotypes between healthy human individuals. Whole-study context: There were three CD4 naive, three CD4 memory, two CD8 naive and one CD8 memory plates per donor. Overall study findings and caveats: Owing to a small donor count, the genetic and exposure-history diversity represented was limited. With a handful of donors compared, 4% to 5.5% of naive CD4 clonotypes were shared.

Investigators spread the genomic DNA of each subset evenly over several immunoSEQ plates. This table comes from immunoSEQ multiplex PCR, and its TCRdb copy is limited to in-frame clones, with some not included. This sample has 2 million to 2.5 million clones, with 95% found just once. CDR3 length: 14 amino acids. CDR1 and CDR2 (germline): MGHRA, YSYEKL. Trimming removed 4 bases from V and 0 bases from J; junction bases left unmatched: 2. The receptor's source is a young man in good health. Sequencing was performed on naive CD4+ T cells sorted from blood. Subset meaning: CD45RA+ positively selected. The chain combines TRBV4-1 with TRBJ1-1, with 7 bases lining up with TRBD1. The CDR3 here is CASSRGTVNTEAFF. CDR3 nucleotides: TGCGCCAGCAGCCGCGGGACAGTGAACACTGAAGCTTTCTTT.